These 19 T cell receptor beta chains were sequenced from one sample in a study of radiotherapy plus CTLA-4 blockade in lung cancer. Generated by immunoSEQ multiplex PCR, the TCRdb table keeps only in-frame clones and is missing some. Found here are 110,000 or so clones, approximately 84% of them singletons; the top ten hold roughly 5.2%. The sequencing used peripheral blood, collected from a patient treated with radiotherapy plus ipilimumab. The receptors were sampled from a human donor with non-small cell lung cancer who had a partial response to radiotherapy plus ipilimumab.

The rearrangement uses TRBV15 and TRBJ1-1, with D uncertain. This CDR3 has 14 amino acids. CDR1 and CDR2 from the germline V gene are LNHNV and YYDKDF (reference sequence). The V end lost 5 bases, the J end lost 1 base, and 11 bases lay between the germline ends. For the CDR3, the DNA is TGTGCCACCAGCGCATGGACTCCGAACACTGAAGCTTTCTTT. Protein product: CATSAWTPNTEAFF.

The CDR3 sequence is CASSKVYQDRGTSGSRNEQFF. CDR3 in DNA: TGTGCCAGCAGCAAAGTTTACCAGGACAGGGGGACTAGCGGGAGTAGAAATGAGCAGTTCTTC. The chain combines TRBV21-1 with TRBJ2-1; TRBD2, the D gene given by the table, was not confirmed from the DNA. TRBV21-1 is shown as a pseudogene. The CDR3 runs to 21 residues.

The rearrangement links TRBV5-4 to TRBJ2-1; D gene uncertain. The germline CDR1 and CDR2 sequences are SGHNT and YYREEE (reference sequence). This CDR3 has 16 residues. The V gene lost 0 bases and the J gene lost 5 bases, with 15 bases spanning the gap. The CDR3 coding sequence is TGTGCCAGCAGCTTGGCTGGTCTGGGCTTAAACAATGAGCAGTTCTTC. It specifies CASSLAGLGLNNEQFF.

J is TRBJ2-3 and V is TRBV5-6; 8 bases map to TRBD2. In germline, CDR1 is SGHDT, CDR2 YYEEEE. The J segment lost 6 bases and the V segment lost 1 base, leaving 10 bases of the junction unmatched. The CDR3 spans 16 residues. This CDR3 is CASSLMREAGWDTQYF. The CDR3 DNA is TGTGCCAGCAGCTTGATGCGGGAGGCAGGATGGGATACGCAGTATTTT.

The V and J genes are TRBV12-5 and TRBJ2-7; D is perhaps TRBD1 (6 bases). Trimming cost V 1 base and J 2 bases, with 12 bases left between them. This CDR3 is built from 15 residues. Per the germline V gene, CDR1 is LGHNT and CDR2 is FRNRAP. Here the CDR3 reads CASGLADRLPYEQYV. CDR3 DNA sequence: TGTGCTAGTGGTTTGGCAGACAGGTTGCCCTACGAGCAGTACGTC.

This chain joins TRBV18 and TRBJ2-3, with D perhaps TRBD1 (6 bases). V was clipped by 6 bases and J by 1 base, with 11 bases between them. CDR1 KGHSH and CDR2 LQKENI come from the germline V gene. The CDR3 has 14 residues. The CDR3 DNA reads TGTGCCAGCTCCCTGGGGGCACGCACAGATACGCAGTATTTT. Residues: CASSLGARTDTQYF.

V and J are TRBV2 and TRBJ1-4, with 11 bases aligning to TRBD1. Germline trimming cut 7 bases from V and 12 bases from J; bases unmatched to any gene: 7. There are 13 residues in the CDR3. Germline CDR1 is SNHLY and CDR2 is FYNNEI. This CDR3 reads CASIPWDRGELFF. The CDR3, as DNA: TGTGCCAGCATCCCTTGGGACAGGGGGGAACTGTTTTTT.

The CDR3 DNA reads as TGTGCCAGTAGTATAGGAGGTTTAGGCCGTAGCTCCTACAATGAGCAGTTCTTC. Its protein product is CASSIGGLGRSSYNEQFF. The chain carries TRBV19 and TRBJ2-1; no clear D gene. Trimming removed 1 base from V and 0 bases from J, with 16 bases in between. The CDR3 has 18 amino acids. Per germline, CDR1 LNHDA and CDR2 SQIVND (reference sequence).

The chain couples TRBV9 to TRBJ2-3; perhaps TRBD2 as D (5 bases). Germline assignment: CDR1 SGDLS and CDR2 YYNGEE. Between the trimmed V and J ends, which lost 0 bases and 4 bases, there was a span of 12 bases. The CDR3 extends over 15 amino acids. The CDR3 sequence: CASSVGTPGADTQYF. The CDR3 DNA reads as TGTGCCAGCAGCGTAGGGACTCCGGGCGCAGATACGCAGTATTTT. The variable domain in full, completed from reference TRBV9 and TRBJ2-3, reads DSGVTQTPKHLITATGQRVTLRCSPRSGDLSVYWYQQSLDQGLQFLIQYYNGEERAKGNILERFSAQQFPDLHSELNLSSLELGDSALYFCASSVGTPGADTQYFGPGTRLTVL.

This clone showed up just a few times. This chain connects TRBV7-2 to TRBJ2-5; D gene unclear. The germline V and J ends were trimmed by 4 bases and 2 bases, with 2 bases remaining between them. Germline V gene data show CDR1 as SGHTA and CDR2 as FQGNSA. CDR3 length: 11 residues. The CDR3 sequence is CASSSQETQYF. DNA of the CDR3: TGTGCCAGCAGCTCTCAAGAGACCCAGTACTTC.

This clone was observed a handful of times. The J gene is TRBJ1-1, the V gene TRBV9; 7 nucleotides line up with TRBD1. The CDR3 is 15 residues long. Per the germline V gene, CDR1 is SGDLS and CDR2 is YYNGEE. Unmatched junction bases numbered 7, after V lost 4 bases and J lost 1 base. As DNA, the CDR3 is TGTGCCAGCAGCATCCGGGACAGAGAGAACACTGAAGCTTTCTTT. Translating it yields CASSIRDRENTEAFF.

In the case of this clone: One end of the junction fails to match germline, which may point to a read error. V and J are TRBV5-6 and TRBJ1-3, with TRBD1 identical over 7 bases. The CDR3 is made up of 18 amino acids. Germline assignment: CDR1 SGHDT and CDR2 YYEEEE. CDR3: CASSLIGQALLSGNTTYF. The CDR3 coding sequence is TGTGCCAGCAGCCTTATAGGACAGGCCTTACTTTCTGGAAACACCACATATTTT.

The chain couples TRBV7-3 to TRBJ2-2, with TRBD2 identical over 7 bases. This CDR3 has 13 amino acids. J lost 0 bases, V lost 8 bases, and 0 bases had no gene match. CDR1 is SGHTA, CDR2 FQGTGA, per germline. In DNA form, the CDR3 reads TGTGCCAGCGCGGGGGCGAACACCGGGGAGCTGTTTTTT. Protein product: CASAGANTGELFF.

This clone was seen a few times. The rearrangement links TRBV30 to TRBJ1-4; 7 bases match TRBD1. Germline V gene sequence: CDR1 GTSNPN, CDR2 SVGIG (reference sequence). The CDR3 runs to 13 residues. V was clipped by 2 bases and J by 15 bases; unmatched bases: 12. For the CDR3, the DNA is TGTGCCTGGAGTTCCCAAGGGGGACAGAATGTGTTTTTT. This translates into CAWSSQGGQNVFF.

CDR3 amino acids: CASRPLTPANYGYTF. In DNA form, the CDR3 reads TGTGCCAGTAGACCCCTTACGCCAGCTAACTATGGCTACACCTTC. V is TRBV19 and J is TRBJ1-2; D is undetermined. CDR1 is LNHDA, CDR2 SQIVND, per germline (reference sequence). V gave up 6 bases and J gave up 0 bases, with 14 bases separating them. The CDR3 has 15 residues. Drawing the rest from reference TRBV19 and TRBJ1-2, the complete variable domain is DGGITQSPKYLFRKEGQNVTLSCEQNLNHDAMYWYRQDPGQGLRLIYYSQIVNDFQKGDIAEGYSVSREKKESFPLTVTSAQKNPTAFYLCASRPLTPANYGYTFGSGTRLTVV.

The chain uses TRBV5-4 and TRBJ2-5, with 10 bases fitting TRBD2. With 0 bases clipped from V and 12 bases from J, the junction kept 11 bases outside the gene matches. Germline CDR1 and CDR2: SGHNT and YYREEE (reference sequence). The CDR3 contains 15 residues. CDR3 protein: CASSLASGSRRLEYF. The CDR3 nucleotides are TGTGCCAGCAGCTTGGCTAGCGGGAGCCGGAGGCTTGAGTACTTC.

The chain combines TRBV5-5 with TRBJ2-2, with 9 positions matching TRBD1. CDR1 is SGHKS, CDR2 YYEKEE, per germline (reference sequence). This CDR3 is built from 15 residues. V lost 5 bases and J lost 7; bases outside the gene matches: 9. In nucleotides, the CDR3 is TGTGCCAGCAGGGTTGGGACAGGGTTGGTCGGGGAGCTGTTTTTT. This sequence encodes CASRVGTGLVGELFF.

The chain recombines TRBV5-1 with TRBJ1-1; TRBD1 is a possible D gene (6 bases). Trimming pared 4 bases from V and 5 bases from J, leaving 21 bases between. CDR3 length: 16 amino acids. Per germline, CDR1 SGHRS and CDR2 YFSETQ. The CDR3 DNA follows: TGCGCCAGCAGCAAACACGGGCTAGGGGGAAGGACTGAAGCTTTCTTT. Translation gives CASSKHGLGGRTEAFF.

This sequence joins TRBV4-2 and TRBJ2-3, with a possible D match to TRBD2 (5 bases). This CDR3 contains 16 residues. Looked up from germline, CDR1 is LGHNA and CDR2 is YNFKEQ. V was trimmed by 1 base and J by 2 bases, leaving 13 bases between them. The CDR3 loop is CASSQASGIDTDTQYF. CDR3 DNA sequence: TGTGCCAGCAGCCAAGCTTCGGGGATAGACACAGATACGCAGTATTTT.